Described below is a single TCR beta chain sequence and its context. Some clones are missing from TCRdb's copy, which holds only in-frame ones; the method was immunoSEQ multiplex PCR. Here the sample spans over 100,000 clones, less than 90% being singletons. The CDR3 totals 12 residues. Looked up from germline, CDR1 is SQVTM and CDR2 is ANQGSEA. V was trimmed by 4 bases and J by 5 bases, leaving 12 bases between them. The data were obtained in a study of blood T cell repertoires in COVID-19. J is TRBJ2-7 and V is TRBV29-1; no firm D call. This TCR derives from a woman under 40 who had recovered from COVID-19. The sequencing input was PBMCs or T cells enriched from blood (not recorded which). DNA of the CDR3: TGCAGCGTTGTTTCGTTTGAGGACGAGCAGTACTTC. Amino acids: CSVVSFEDEQYF.